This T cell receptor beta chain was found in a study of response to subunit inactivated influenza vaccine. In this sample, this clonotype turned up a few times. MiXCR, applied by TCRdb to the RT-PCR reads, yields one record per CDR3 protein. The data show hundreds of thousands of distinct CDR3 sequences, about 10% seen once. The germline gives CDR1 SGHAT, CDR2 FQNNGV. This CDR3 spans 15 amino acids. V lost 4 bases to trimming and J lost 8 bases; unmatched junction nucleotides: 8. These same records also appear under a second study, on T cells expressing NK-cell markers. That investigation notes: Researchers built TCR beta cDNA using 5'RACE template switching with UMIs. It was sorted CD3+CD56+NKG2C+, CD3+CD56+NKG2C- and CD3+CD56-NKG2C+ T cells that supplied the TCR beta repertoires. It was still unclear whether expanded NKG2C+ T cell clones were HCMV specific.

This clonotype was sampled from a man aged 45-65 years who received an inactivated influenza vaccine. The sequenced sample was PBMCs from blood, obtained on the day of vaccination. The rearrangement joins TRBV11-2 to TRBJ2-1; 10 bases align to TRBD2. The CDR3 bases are TGTGCCAGCAGCTATAGCGGGGGGCCCTGGGATGAGCAGTTCTTC. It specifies CASSYSGGPWDEQFF.